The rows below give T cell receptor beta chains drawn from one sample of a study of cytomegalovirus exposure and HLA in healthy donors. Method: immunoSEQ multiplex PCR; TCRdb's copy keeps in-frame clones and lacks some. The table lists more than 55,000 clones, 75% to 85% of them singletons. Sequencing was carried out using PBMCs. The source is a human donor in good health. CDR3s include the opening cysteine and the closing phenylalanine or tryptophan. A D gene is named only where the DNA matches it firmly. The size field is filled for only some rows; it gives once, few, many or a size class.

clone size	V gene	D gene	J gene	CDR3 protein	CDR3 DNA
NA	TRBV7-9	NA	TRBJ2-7	CASSETGWQYF	TGTGCCAGCAGCGAGACAGGTTGGCAGTACTTC
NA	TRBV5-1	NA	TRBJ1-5	CASSLIPDQPQHF	TGCGCCAGCAGCTTGATTCCGGATCAGCCCCAGCATTTT
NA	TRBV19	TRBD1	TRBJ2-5	CASSLSGQGGETQYF	TGTGCCAGTAGCCTATCTGGACAGGGGGGGGAGACCCAGTACTTC
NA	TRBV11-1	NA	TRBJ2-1	CASSLIASGEQFF	TGTGCCAGCAGCTTAATAGCGTCTGGCGAGCAGTTCTTC
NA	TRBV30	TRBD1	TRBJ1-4	CAWSIKTGALNEKLFF	TGTGCCTGGAGTATTAAGACAGGGGCCCTTAATGAAAAACTGTTTTTT
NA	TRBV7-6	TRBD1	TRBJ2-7	CASSLGGTGAYEQYF	TGTGCCAGCAGCTTAGGTGGGACAGGGGCCTACGAGCAGTACTTC
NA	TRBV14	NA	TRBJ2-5	CASSQDTKETQYF	TGTGCCAGCAGCCAAGATACTAAGGAGACCCAGTACTTC
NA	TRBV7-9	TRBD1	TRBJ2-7	CASSLRTGHYEQYF	TGTGCCAGCAGCTTAAGGACAGGGCATTACGAGCAGTACTTC
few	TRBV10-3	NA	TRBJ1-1	CAISEGGALTEAFF	TGTGCCATCAGTGAAGGGGGGGCTCTCACTGAAGCTTTCTTT
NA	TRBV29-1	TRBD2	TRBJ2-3	CSVELAGVDTQYF	TGCAGCGTTGAACTAGCGGGAGTGGATACGCAGTATTTT
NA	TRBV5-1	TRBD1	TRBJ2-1	CASTLNPGTDRYNEQFF	TGCGCCAGCACCCTGAACCCCGGGACAGATAGATACAATGAGCAGTTCTTC
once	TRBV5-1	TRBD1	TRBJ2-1	CASSLGDRYNEQFF	TGCGCCAGCAGCTTGGGGGACAGGTACAATGAGCAGTTCTTC
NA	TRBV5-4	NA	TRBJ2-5	CASSPNRQGWETQYF	TGTGCCAGCAGCCCTAACAGGCAGGGGTGGGAGACCCAGTACTTC
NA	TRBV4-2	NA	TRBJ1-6	CASSQDRGGSYSPLHF	TGTGCCAGCAGCCAAGATCGAGGGGGTTCTTATTCACCCCTCCACTTT
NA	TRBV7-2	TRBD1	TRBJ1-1	CASSLTGQGGTEAFF	TGTGCCAGCAGCTTAACTGGACAGGGTGGCACTGAAGCTTTCTTT
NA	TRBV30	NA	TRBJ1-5	CAWSVMAMGQPQHF	TGTGCCTGGAGTGTAATGGCCATGGGCCAGCCCCAGCATTTT
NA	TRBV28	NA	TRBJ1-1	CASSSSQGNTEAFF	TGTGCCAGCAGTTCTTCACAGGGTAACACTGAAGCTTTCTTT
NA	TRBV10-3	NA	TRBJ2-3	CAISGTSADTQYF	TGTGCCATCAGCGGGACATCTGCAGATACGCAGTATTTT
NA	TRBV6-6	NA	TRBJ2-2	CASSLGVGELFF	TGTGCCAGCAGCTTAGGGGTCGGGGAGCTGTTTTTT
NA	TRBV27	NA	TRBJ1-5	CASTTGGNQPQHF	TGTGCCAGCACTACCGGGGGGAACCAGCCCCAGCATTTT
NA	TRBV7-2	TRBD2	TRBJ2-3	CASSLARLAGSDTQYF	TGTGCCAGCAGCTTAGCAAGACTAGCGGGGTCAGATACGCAGTATTTT
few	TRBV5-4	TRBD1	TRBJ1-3	CASSLRGQGLSGNTIYF	TGTGCCAGCAGCTTGAGAGGACAGGGTCTCTCTGGAAACACCATATATTTT
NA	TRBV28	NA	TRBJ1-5	CASSSGGQPQHF	TGTGCCAGCAGTTCCGGCGGGCAGCCCCAGCATTTT
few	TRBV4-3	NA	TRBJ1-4	CASSQVPSEDEKLFF	TGCGCCAGCAGCCAAGTACCCAGCGAGGATGAAAAACTGTTTTTT
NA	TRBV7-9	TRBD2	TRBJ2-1	CASSPSETSDEQFF	TGTGCCAGCAGTCCTTCCGAGACTAGCGATGAGCAGTTCTTC
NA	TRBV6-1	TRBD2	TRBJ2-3	CASTGGDGSDTQYF	TGTGCCAGCACGGGGGGGGATGGGTCAGATACGCAGTATTTT